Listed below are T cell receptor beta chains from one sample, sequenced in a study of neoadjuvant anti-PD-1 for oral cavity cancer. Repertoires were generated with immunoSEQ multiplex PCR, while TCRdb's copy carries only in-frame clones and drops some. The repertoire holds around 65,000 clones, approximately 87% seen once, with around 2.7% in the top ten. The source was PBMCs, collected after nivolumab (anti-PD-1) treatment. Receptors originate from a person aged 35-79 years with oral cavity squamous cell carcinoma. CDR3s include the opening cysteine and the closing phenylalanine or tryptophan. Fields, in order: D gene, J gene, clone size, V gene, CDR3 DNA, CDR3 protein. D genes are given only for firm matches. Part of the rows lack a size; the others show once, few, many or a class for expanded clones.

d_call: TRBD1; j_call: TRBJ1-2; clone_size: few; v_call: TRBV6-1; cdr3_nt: TGTGCCAGCAGTAACGGACAGGGAACCAGCGGCTACACCTTC; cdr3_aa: CASSNGQGTSGYTF
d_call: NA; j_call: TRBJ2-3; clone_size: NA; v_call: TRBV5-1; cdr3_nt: TGCGCCAGCAGCTTACCGGGGACATTTCCAGATACGCAGTATTTT; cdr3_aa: CASSLPGTFPDTQYF
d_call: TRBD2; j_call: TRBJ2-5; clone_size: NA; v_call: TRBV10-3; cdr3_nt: TGTGCCATCAGTGAACCTACTAGCGACGGGACCCAGTACTTC; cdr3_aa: CAISEPTSDGTQYF
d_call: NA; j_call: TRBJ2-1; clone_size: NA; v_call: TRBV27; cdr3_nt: TGTGCCAGCAGTTTGACCCCGGGGAGGTCCTACAATGAGCAGTTCTTC; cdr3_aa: CASSLTPGRSYNEQFF
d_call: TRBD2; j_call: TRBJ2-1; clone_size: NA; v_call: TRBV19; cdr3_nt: TGTGCCAGTAGTATAGTCTTCGGGACTAGCGGGAGTAGGATCGGTGAGCAGTTCTTC; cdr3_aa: CASSIVFGTSGSRIGEQFF
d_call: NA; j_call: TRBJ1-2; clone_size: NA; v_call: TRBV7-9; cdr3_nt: TGTGCCAGCAGCTTAAGGCAGGGCTATGGCTACACCTTC; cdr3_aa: CASSLRQGYGYTF
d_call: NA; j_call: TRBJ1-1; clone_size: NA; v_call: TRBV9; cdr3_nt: TGTGCCAGCAGCCGGGGCCCGGGGAGCACTGAAGCTTTCTTT; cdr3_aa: CASSRGPGSTEAFF
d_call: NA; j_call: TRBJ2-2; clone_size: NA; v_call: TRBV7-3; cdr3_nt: TGTGCCAGCAGCTTCGCTCTAGGGAGAGGCACCGGGGAGCTGTTTTTT; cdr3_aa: CASSFALGRGTGELFF
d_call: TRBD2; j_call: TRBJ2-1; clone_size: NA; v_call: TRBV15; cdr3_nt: TGTGCCACCAGCAGGGACACTAGCGGGGCTTACAATGAGCAGTTCTTC; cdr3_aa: CATSRDTSGAYNEQFF
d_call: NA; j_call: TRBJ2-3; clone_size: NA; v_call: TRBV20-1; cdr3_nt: TGCAGTGCTAGCGGTCCGTATACGCAGTATTTT; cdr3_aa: CSASGPYTQYF
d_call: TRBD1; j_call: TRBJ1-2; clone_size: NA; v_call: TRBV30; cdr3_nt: TGTGCCTGCGACAGGGATTCGGGCTATGGCTACACCTTC; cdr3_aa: CACDRDSGYGYTF
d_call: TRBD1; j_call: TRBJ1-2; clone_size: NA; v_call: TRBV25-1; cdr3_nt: TGTGCCAGCAGTTCGGGACAGCGCTATGGCTACACCTTC; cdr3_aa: CASSSGQRYGYTF
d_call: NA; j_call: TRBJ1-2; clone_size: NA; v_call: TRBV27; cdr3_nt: TGTGCCAACAGTTTCTTAGCTAACTATGGCTACACCTTC; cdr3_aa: CANSFLANYGYTF
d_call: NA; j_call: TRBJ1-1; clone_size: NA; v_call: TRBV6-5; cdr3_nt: TGTGCCAGCAGTTACTTTTACACGGGGGAAGCTTTCTTT; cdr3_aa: CASSYFYTGEAFF
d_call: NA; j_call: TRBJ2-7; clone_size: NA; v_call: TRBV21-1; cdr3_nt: TGTGCCAGCAGCAACTTATCCCCAGTCCCAGCGGGAGGAAGCTCCTACGAGCAGTACTTC; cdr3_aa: CASSNLSPVPAGGSSYEQYF
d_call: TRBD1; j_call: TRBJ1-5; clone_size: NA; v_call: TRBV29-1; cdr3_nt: TGCAGCCTCCGACCGGTGACAGGGAACCATCAGCCCCAGCATTTT; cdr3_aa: CSLRPVTGNHQPQHF
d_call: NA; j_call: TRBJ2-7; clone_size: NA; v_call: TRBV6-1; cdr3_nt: TGTGCCAGCAGGGGCACTGGGACGGACTACGAGCAGTACTTC; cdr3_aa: CASRGTGTDYEQYF
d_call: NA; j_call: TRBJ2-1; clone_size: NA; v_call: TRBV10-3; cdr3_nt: TGTGCCATCAGAGGGGGAAATGAGCAGTTCTTC; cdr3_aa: CAIRGGNEQFF
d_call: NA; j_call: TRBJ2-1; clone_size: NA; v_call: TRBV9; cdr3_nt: TGTGCCAGCAGCGCAGGGACAGAGCAGTTCTTC; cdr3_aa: CASSAGTEQFF
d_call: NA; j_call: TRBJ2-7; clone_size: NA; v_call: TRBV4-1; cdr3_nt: TGCGCCAGCAGCCAAGTCGGGCAGGGGATGCACGAGCAGTACTTC; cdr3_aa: CASSQVGQGMHEQYF
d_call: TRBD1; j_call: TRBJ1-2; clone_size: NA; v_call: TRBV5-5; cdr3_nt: TGTGCCAGCAGCCCTTGGACAGGTCCCCTTGCTGACTACACCTTC; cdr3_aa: CASSPWTGPLADYTF
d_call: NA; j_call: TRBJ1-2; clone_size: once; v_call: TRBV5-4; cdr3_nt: TGTGCCAGCAGCTTCCCGGACCGCCGCGGGGTCTATGGCTACACCTTC; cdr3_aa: CASSFPDRRGVYGYTF
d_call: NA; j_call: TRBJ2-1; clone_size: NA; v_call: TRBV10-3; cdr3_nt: TGTGCCATCAGTGAGCCTACTAAGGGGAATGAGCAGTTCTTC; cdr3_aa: CAISEPTKGNEQFF
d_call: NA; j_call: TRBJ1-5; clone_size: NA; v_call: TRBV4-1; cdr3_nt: TGCGCCAGCAGCCAATACGACTACAGCAATCAGCCCCAGCATTTT; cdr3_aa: CASSQYDYSNQPQHF
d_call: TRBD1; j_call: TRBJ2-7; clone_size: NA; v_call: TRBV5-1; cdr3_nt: TGCGCCAGCAGCTCCGACAGGGGCGCCTACGAGCAGTACTTC; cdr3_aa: CASSSDRGAYEQYF
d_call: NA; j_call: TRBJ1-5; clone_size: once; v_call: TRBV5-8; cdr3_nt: TGTGCCAGCAGTCGGGTTAAGGTTCAGCCCCAGCATTTT; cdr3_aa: CASSRVKVQPQHF
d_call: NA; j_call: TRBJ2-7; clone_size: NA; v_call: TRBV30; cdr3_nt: TGTGCCTGGAGTGTAACCGACGAGCAGTACTTC; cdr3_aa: CAWSVTDEQYF
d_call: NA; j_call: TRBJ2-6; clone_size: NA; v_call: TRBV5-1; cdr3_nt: TGCGCCAGCAGCTTAGATCCACGGACAGCTGGGGCCAACGTCCTGACTTTC; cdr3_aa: CASSLDPRTAGANVLTF
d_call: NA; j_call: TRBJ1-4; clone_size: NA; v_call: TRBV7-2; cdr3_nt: TGTGCCAGCAGGTCCAGGATTGATGACAGAAGGGAAAAACTGTTTTTT; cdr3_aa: CASRSRIDDRREKLFF
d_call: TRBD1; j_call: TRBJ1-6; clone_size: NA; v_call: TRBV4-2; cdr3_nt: TGTGCCAGCAGCCATCCCGGACAGGGTTGGAATTCACCCCTCCACTTT; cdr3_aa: CASSHPGQGWNSPLHF
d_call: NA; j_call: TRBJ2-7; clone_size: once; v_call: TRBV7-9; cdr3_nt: TGTGCCAGCAGCTTTCCGCCACCTCCCTACGAGCAGTACTTC; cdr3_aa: CASSFPPPPYEQYF
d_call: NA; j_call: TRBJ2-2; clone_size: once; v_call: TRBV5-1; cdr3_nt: TGCGCCAGCAGCCTCCCCGGATCCGGGGAGCTGTTTTTT; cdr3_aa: CASSLPGSGELFF
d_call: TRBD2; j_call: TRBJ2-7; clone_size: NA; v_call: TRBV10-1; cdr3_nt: TGCGCCAGCAGCGCGTCCGGGGGGGGACTTTACGAGCAGTACTTC; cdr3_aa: CASSASGGGLYEQYF
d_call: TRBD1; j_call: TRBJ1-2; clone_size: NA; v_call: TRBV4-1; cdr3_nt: TGCGCCAGCAGCTTTTTCGGGACAGGCCCAAGGGGCTACACCTTC; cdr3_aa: CASSFFGTGPRGYTF